Below, 25 T cell receptor beta chains from the same sample are listed, as sequenced in a study of T cell responses to AZD1222 COVID-19 vaccine. Clones were read by immunoSEQ multiplex PCR, and TCRdb kept only the in-frame ones, dropping some. The sample lists around 100,000 clones; about 89% were seen once. This specimen consisted of peripheral blood, obtained 28 days after the second AZD1222 dose. All receptors come from an adult who received the AZD1222 COVID-19 vaccine.

The J gene is TRBJ2-7, the V gene TRBV13; no firm D call. Germline V lookup: CDR1 PRHDT, CDR2 FYEKMQ (reference sequence). V was clipped by 3 bases and J by 0 bases, with 6 bases between them. This CDR3 spans 13 amino acids. DNA of the CDR3: TGTGCCAGCAGCTTGAATCCCTCCTACGAGCAGTACTTC. Its protein is CASSLNPSYEQYF. Filled out from reference TRBV13 and TRBJ2-7, the complete variable domain reads AAGVIQSPRHLIKEKRETATLKCYPIPRHDTVYWYQQGPGQDPQFLISFYEKMQSDKGSIPDRFSAQQFSDYHSELNMSSLELGDSALYFCASSLNPSYEQYFGPGTRLTVT.

J is TRBJ1-1 and V is TRBV19; D is unresolved. This CDR3 is built from 10 residues. V was cut by 4 bases and J by 7 bases, with 4 bases left in between. Germline assignment: CDR1 LNHDA and CDR2 SQIVND (reference sequence). Here the CDR3 reads CASSSGEAFF. CDR3 nucleotides: TGTGCCAGTAGTAGTGGTGAAGCTTTCTTT.

As DNA, the CDR3 is TGCGCCAGCAGCCAAGAACTTGCACCCCTCTATGGCTACACCTTC. This sequence encodes CASSQELAPLYGYTF. The chain has TRBV4-1 and TRBJ1-2; no reliable D call. V lost 0 bases, J lost 4 bases, and 12 bases lay in between. This CDR3 spans 15 amino acids. Per germline, CDR1 MGHRA and CDR2 YSYEKL.

This chain uses TRBV4-1 with TRBJ2-1; D uncertain. The CDR3 has 13 residues. Germline V lookup: CDR1 MGHRA, CDR2 YSYEKL. Trimming pared 1 base from V and 12 bases from J, leaving 13 bases between. The CDR3: CASSQVGSHTQFF. CDR3 DNA sequence: TGCGCCAGCAGCCAAGTGGGCTCACACACGCAGTTCTTC.

The rearrangement joins TRBV27 to TRBJ1-2; 9 nucleotides align to TRBD1. Germline CDR1 and CDR2: MNHEY and SMNVEV (reference sequence). The CDR3 spans 15 residues. Losses at the gene ends were 5 bases for V and 5 bases for J; bases not matched to a gene: 9. CDR3 coding DNA: TGTGCCAGCAGTCCCGACAGGGGGGGGTGGTATGGCTACACCTTC. This translates into CASSPDRGGWYGYTF.

This clone was picked up one time. This chain links TRBV10-3 with TRBJ2-2, with 8 bases fitting TRBD2. V lost 5 bases, J lost 6 bases, and 8 bases stayed unmatched. The CDR3 covers 15 residues. The germline V gene encodes CDR1 ENHRY and CDR2 SYGVKD. The CDR3, as DNA: TGTGCCATCAGTCCCCTCCCTAGCGGGCCCGGGGAGCTGTTTTTT. Its protein is CAISPLPSGPGELFF.

This rearrangement joins TRBV5-1 to TRBJ1-2, with TRBD1 identical over 9 bases. V lost 1 base and J lost 4; bases outside the gene matches: 5. CDR1 and CDR2 from the germline V gene are SGHRS and YFSETQ. There are 15 residues in the CDR3. The CDR3 nucleotides are TGCGCCAGCAGCTTGCGCGGACAGGGGTTCTATGGCTACACCTTC. It is translated as CASSLRGQGFYGYTF.

Points on this clone: The junction does not match germline at one end; this may be a read error. The chain recombines TRBV14 with TRBJ2-1; 12 nucleotides agree with TRBD2. The CDR3 sequence is 12 residues long. The germline V gene has CDR1 SGHDN and CDR2 FVKESK. CDR3 loop: CASSPTSGRMIF. The CDR3 nucleotides are TGTGCCAGCAGCCCTACTAGCGGGAGGATGATCTTC.

The DNA for the CDR3 is TGTGCCAGCAGCTTAGCGCTGGGACTAGGTATCGACAATGAGCAGTTCTTC. Amino acid sequence: CASSLALGLGIDNEQFF. The V and J genes are TRBV7-8 and TRBJ2-1; 8 bases align to TRBD2. CDR1 and CDR2 (germline): SGHVS, FQNEAQ. The trim removed 0 bases at V and 5 bases at J, leaving 9 bases unmatched. The CDR3 spans 17 residues.

The V gene is TRBV3-1 (or the pseudogene TRBV3-2), the J gene TRBJ1-5; D uncertain. V lost 1 base, J lost 9 bases, and 13 bases lay in between. Germline V CDR1 and CDR2: LGHDT, YNNKEL (reference sequence). This CDR3 has 14 residues. The CDR3 reads CASSQGWGIMPQHF. The CDR3, as DNA: TGTGCCAGCAGCCAAGGTTGGGGTATTATGCCCCAGCATTTT.

The rearrangement joins TRBV5-1 to TRBJ2-1; TRBD1 matches at 8 bases. Germline CDR1 reads SGHRS; CDR2 reads YFSETQ. The V and J ends lost 4 bases and 2 bases, in that order; junction bases with no gene match: 5. This CDR3 is 15 amino acids long. The CDR3: CASSRSTGAYNEQFF. The CDR3 nucleotides read TGCGCCAGCAGCCGATCGACAGGGGCCTACAATGAGCAGTTCTTC.

CDR3 sequence reads: CASSPLGTPDTQYF. CDR3 nucleotide sequence: TGTGCCAGCTCACCCCTAGGGACTCCGGATACGCAGTATTTT. The chain uses TRBV18 and TRBJ2-3, with D possibly matching TRBD2 (6 bases). V was pared by 3 bases and J by 6 bases, with 13 bases between. CDR3 length: 14 amino acids. Germline V gene sequence: CDR1 KGHSH, CDR2 LQKENI.

The chain links TRBV7-9 to TRBJ1-2, with D possibly being TRBD1 (5 bases). Germline V gives CDR1 SEHNR, CDR2 FQNEAQ (reference sequence). The CDR3 runs 16 residues. The V gene lost 0 bases and the J gene lost 5 bases, with 16 bases spanning the gap. The DNA of the CDR3 is TGTGCCAGCAGCTTAGCGGCGAGGGGACCACCGTATGGCTACACCTTC. Encoded protein: CASSLAARGPPYGYTF. Using reference TRBV7-9 and TRBJ1-2 for the parts outside the CDR3, the full variable domain is DTGVSQNPRHKITKRGQNVTFRCDPISEHNRLYWYRQTLGQGPEFLTYFQNEAQLEKSRLLSDRFSAERPKGSFSTLEIQRTEQGDSAMYLCASSLAARGPPYGYTFGSGTRLTVV.

V usage is TRBV9 and J usage is TRBJ2-2, with no clear D. V lost 3 bases to trimming and J lost 4 bases, with 10 bases between them. The CDR3 is made up of 14 amino acids. Looked up from germline, CDR1 is SGDLS and CDR2 is YYNGEE. The CDR3 reads CASSADVRTGELFF. The CDR3 nucleotides read TGTGCCAGCAGCGCAGATGTTCGCACCGGGGAGCTGTTTTTT.

This sequence joins TRBV10-3 and TRBJ2-3; weak D call: TRBD1 (6 bases). Per germline, CDR1 ENHRY and CDR2 SYGVKD. CDR3 size: 14 residues. The V end was cut by 4 bases, the J end by 8 bases, with 16 bases between. CDR3 bases: TGTGCCATCAGTGCGGGCAGGGGCTCCGTTACGCAGTATTTT. It is translated as CAISAGRGSVTQYF.

The chain is built from TRBV2 and TRBJ2-7; D is ambiguous. CDR1 is SNHLY and CDR2 is FYNNEI in the germline V gene. Trimming took 7 bases from V and 5 from J, leaving 12 bases between them. The CDR3 loop spans 12 amino acids. For the CDR3, the DNA is TGTGCCAGCAAAGGGTTACTGGACGAGCAGTACTTC. Translating it yields CASKGLLDEQYF.

V is TRBV5-1 and J is TRBJ2-7; 9 bases are a match to TRBD1. CDR3 length: 15 residues. Germline lookup yields CDR1 SGHRS and CDR2 YFSETQ. The J segment lost 1 base and the V segment lost 3 bases, leaving 5 bases of the junction unmatched. This CDR3 is CASSSGGQGSYEQYF. Here the CDR3 DNA reads TGCGCCAGCAGCTCGGGAGGACAGGGGTCCTACGAGCAGTACTTC.

This sequence joins TRBV13 and TRBJ1-1; D is ambiguous. Per the germline V gene, CDR1 is PRHDT and CDR2 is FYEKMQ (reference sequence). This CDR3 region has 14 residues. V was trimmed by 1 base and J by 6 bases, leaving 12 bases between them. The CDR3 DNA is TGTGCCAGCAGCTTAGTGGGTATCATAGCTGAAGCTTTCTTT. Residues: CASSLVGIIAEAFF.

The chain links TRBV7-2 to TRBJ1-2, with unresolved D. Trimming cost V 5 bases and J 4 bases, with 17 bases left between them. CDR1 is SGHTA, CDR2 FQGNSA, per germline. This CDR3 has 15 residues. This chain's CDR3 is CASSPSGGILYGYTF. For the CDR3, the DNA is TGTGCCAGCAGCCCGTCAGGTGGTATTCTCTATGGCTACACCTTC.

The rearrangement uses TRBV6-5 and TRBJ2-7, with 10 bases lining up with TRBD1. The CDR3 extends over 15 amino acids. The trim removed 8 bases at V and 3 bases at J, leaving 10 bases unmatched. Per germline, CDR1 MNHEY and CDR2 SVGAGI. CDR3 DNA: TGTGCCAGCTCGCGGGACAGGGGCCCCCACTACGAGCAGTACTTC. Translating gives CASSRDRGPHYEQYF.

The V and J genes are TRBV7-3 and TRBJ2-1, with D possibly TRBD2 on 6 matching bases. Germline V gene sequence: CDR1 SGHTA, CDR2 FQGTGA. Trimming left V 5 bases short and J 0 bases short, with 17 bases between. This CDR3 contains 17 residues. CDR3 amino acids: CASSPKPAGSSYNEQFF. The CDR3 DNA follows: TGTGCCAGCAGCCCAAAACCCGCGGGGAGCTCCTACAATGAGCAGTTCTTC.

The chain links TRBV12-3 or TRBV12-4 to TRBJ2-7; 9 bases fit TRBD1. CDR3 length: 12 residues. V lost 10 bases, J lost 7 bases, and 8 bases stayed unmatched. CDR3 sequence: CATGQGNWEQYF. The CDR3 DNA reads as TGTGCCACCGGACAGGGGAATTGGGAGCAGTACTTC.

This clone was observed once. The chain joins TRBV30 to TRBJ1-2; D not certain. The CDR3 sequence is 11 residues long. In germline, CDR1 is GTSNPN, CDR2 SVGIG (reference sequence). The V end lost 0 bases, the J end lost 5 bases, and 4 bases lay between the germline ends. CDR3 nucleotide sequence: TGTGCCTGGAGTGTAGAATATGGCTACACCTTC. Translation gives CAWSVEYGYTF.

V usage is TRBV18 and J usage is TRBJ2-3; TRBD1 aligns across 12 bases. CDR1 KGHSH and CDR2 LQKENI come from the germline V gene. After removal of 8 bases from V and 4 bases from J, the junction contained 13 bases not matched to a gene. The CDR3 covers 17 residues. The CDR3 DNA reads as TGTGCCAGCGCCCAGCTCACCGGGACAGGGGGCCCAGATACGCAGTATTTT. This gives the protein CASAQLTGTGGPDTQYF.

CDR3 amino acids: CASSPRETVVLNTEAFF. CDR3 coding DNA: TGTGCCAGCTCACCGAGGGAGACAGTCGTTCTGAACACTGAAGCTTTCTTT. The chain carries TRBV18 and TRBJ1-1; TRBD1 might be the D (5 bases). Per the germline V gene, CDR1 is KGHSH and CDR2 is LQKENI. The CDR3 length is 17 residues. Trimming cost V 3 bases and J 0 bases, with 17 bases left between them.